Listed below are T cell receptor beta chains from one sample, sequenced in a study of cytomegalovirus exposure and HLA in healthy donors. Clones were sequenced by immunoSEQ multiplex PCR, and TCRdb holds only the in-frame ones, with some missing. The sample has tens of thousands of clones, 94% seen once. Sequencing was performed on PBMCs. The receptors were sampled from a man aged 18 to 30 in good health and CMV-seropositive. Each CDR3 is given with its conserved first and last residue. Fields, in order: CDR3 length, V gene, J gene, CDR3 protein.

len: 15
v_gene: TRBV2
j_gene: TRBJ2-5
CDR3aa: CASSVGPGEMETQYF

len: 11
v_gene: TRBV6-1
j_gene: TRBJ2-7
CDR3aa: CASTRGGEQYF

len: 13
v_gene: TRBV7-6
j_gene: TRBJ2-5
CDR3aa: CASGGAWGETQYF

len: 17
v_gene: TRBV4-2
j_gene: TRBJ2-1
CDR3aa: CASSQEASGGIYNEQFF

len: 14
v_gene: TRBV9
j_gene: TRBJ2-7
CDR3aa: CASSADRGWDEQYF

len: 17
v_gene: TRBV4-1
j_gene: TRBJ2-7
CDR3aa: CASSYSGGLAGFDEQYF

len: 14
v_gene: TRBV9
j_gene: TRBJ2-1
CDR3aa: CASSALADWDEQFF

len: 12
v_gene: TRBV30
j_gene: TRBJ2-1
CDR3aa: CAWSVLGAEQFF

len: 13
v_gene: TRBV30
j_gene: TRBJ1-5
CDR3aa: CAWSQDRNQPQHF

len: 14
v_gene: TRBV28
j_gene: TRBJ2-7
CDR3aa: CASSGGQDDYEQYF

len: 12
v_gene: TRBV6-1
j_gene: TRBJ2-3
CDR3aa: CASRTSADTQYF

len: 16
v_gene: TRBV5-1
j_gene: TRBJ1-1
CDR3aa: CASSPRTGSLNTEAFF

len: 13
v_gene: TRBV5-4
j_gene: TRBJ2-7
CDR3aa: CASSSDWNYEQYF

len: 13
v_gene: TRBV5-6
j_gene: TRBJ1-1
CDR3aa: CASSLVGTREAFF

len: 14
v_gene: TRBV28
j_gene: TRBJ1-1
CDR3aa: CASSLWDTNTEAFF

len: 13
v_gene: TRBV6-1
j_gene: TRBJ1-1
CDR3aa: CASRAHERTEAFF

len: 17
v_gene: TRBV7-3
j_gene: TRBJ1-5
CDR3aa: CAAHDRGLGLGNQPQHF

len: 15
v_gene: TRBV27
j_gene: TRBJ2-3
CDR3aa: CASSPRGSGADTQYF

len: 18
v_gene: TRBV9
j_gene: TRBJ2-1
CDR3aa: CASSQTVGSGSTYNEQFF

len: 15
v_gene: TRBV9
j_gene: TRBJ2-1
CDR3aa: CASSLGSGSFNEQFF

len: 12
v_gene: TRBV30
j_gene: TRBJ1-1
CDR3aa: CAWSVGGTEAFF

len: 15
v_gene: TRBV13
j_gene: TRBJ2-1
CDR3aa: CASSLRGLAGESQFF

len: 14
v_gene: TRBV11-3
j_gene: TRBJ2-7
CDR3aa: CASSPRGALYEQYF

len: 16
v_gene: TRBV5-4
j_gene: TRBJ2-5
CDR3aa: CASSPQKESGVETQYF

len: 15
v_gene: TRBV6-1
j_gene: TRBJ1-5
CDR3aa: CASSDRIAGNQPQHF

len: 16
v_gene: TRBV28
j_gene: TRBJ1-1
CDR3aa: CASSPGTGVMNTEAFF

len: 15
v_gene: TRBV4-1
j_gene: TRBJ2-1
CDR3aa: CASSRTGGSYNEQFF

len: 13
v_gene: TRBV28
j_gene: TRBJ2-1
CDR3aa: CASSLVRLASQFF

len: 13
v_gene: TRBV28
j_gene: TRBJ1-2
CDR3aa: CASSFPGGNGYTF